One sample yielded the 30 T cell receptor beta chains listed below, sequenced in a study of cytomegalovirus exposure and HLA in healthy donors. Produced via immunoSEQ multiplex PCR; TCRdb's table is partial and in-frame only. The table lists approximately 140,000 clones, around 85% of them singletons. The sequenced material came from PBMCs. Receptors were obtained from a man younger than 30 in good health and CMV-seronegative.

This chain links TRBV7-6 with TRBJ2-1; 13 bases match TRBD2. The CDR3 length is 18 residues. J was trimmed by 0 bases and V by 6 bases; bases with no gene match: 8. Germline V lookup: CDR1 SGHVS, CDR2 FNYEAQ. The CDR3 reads CASRLLAGGDSSYNEQFF. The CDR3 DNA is TGTGCCAGCAGACTACTAGCGGGAGGGGACAGCTCCTACAATGAGCAGTTCTTC.

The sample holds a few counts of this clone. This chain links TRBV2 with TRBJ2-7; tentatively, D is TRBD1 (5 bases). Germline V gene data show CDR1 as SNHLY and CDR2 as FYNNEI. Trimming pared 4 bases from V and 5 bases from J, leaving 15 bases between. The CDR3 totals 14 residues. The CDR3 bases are TGTGCCAGCAGTGTGGGGCAGGGTAGCCACGAGCAGTACTTC. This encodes CASSVGQGSHEQYF.

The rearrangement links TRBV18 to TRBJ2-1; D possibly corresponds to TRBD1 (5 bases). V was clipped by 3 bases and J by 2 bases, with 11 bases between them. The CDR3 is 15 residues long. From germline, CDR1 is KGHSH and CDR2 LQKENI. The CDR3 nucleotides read TGTGCCAGCTCACCTCGGGCAGGGACCTACAATGAGCAGTTCTTC. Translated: CASSPRAGTYNEQFF.

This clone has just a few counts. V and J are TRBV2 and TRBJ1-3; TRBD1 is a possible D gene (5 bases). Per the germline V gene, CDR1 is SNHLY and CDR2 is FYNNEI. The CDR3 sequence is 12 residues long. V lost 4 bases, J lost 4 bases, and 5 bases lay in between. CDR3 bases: TGTGCCAGCAGTGGACAGGGAAACACCATATATTTT. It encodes CASSGQGNTIYF.

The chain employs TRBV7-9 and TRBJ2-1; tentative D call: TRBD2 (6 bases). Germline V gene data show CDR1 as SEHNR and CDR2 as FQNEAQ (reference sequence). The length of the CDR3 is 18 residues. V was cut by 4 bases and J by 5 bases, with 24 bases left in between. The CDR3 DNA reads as TGTGCCAGCAGCTGGCCCCGGGACTCCCAGAGGTACGACAATGAGCAGTTCTTC. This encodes CASSWPRDSQRYDNEQFF.

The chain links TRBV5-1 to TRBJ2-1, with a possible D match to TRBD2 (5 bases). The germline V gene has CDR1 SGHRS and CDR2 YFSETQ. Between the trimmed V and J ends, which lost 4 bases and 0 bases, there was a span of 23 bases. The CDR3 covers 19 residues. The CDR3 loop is CASSVSLPKAAYSYNEQFF. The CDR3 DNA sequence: TGCGCCAGCAGCGTGTCCCTCCCAAAAGCGGCGTACTCCTACAATGAGCAGTTCTTC.

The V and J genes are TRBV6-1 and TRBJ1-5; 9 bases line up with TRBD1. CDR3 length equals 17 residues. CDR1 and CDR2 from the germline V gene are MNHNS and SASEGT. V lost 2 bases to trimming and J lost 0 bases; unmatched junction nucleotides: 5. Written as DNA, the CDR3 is TGTGCCAGCAGTGAATTCTGGGACAGGGCTAGCAATCAGCCCCAGCATTTT. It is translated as CASSEFWDRASNQPQHF.

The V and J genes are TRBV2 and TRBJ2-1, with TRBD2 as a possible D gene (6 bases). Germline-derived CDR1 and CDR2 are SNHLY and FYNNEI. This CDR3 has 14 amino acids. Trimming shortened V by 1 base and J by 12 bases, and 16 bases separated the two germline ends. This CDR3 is CASSEEEGGVAQFF. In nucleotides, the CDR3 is TGTGCCAGCAGTGAAGAAGAGGGCGGGGTGGCGCAGTTCTTC. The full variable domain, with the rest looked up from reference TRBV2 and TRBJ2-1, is EPEVTQTPSHQVTQMGQEVILRCVPISNHLYFYWYRQILGQKVEFLVSFYNNEISEKSEIFDDQFSVERPDGSNFTLKIRSTKLEDSAMYFCASSEEEGGVAQFFGPGTRLTVL.

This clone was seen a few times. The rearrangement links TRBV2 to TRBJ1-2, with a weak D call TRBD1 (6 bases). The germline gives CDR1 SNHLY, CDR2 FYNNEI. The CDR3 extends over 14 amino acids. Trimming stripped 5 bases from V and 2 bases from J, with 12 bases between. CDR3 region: CASSSAGANYGYTF. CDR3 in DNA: TGTGCCAGCAGTTCAGCAGGGGCCAACTATGGCTACACCTTC.

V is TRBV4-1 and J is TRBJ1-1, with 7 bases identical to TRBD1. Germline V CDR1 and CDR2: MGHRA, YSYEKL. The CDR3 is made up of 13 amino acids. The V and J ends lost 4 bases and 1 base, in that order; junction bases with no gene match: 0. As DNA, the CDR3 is TGCGCCAGCAGCCGACAGGGGAACACTGAAGCTTTCTTT. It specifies CASSRQGNTEAFF.

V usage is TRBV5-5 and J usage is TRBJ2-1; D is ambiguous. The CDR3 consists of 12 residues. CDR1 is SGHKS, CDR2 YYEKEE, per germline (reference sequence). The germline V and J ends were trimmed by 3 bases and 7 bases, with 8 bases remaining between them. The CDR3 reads CASSYVRNEQFF. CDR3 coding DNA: TGTGCCAGCAGCTATGTCAGGAATGAGCAGTTCTTC.

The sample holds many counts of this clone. The DNA of the CDR3 is TGTGCCAGCAGTGAGGGGGCAGGCGGCTATGGCTACACCTTC. Protein: CASSEGAGGYGYTF. The rearrangement joins TRBV6-4 to TRBJ1-2; possible D gene TRBD1, 6 bases. V gave up 3 bases and J gave up 4 bases, with 12 bases separating them. Germline V gene sequence: CDR1 MRHNA, CDR2 SNTAGT. The CDR3 is 14 amino acids.

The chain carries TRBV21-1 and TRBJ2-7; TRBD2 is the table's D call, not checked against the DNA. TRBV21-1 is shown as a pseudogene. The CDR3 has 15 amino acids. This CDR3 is CASKTGTRPTYEQYF. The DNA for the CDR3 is TGTGCCAGCAAAACCGGGACTAGACCTACCTACGAGCAGTACTTC.

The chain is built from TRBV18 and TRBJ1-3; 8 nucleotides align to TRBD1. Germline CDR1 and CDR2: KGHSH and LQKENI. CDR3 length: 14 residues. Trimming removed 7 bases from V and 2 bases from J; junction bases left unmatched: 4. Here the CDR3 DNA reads TGTGCCAGCTTACAGGGGGGAGCTGGAAACACCATATATTTT. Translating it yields CASLQGGAGNTIYF.

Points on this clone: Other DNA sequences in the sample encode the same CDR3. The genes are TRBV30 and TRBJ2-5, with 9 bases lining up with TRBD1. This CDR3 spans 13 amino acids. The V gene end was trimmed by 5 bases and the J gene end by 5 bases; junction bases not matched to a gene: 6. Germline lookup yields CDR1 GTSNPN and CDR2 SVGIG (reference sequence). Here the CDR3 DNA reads TGTGCCTGGGGGGGACAGGGTGAGGAGACCCAGTACTTC. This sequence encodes CAWGGQGEETQYF.

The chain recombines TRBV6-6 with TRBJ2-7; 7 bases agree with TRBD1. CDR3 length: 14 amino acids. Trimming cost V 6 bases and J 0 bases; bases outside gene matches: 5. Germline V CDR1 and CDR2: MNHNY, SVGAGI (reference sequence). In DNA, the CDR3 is TGTGCCAGCAGGTCGGGACAGAACTCCTACGAGCAGTACTTC. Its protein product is CASRSGQNSYEQYF.

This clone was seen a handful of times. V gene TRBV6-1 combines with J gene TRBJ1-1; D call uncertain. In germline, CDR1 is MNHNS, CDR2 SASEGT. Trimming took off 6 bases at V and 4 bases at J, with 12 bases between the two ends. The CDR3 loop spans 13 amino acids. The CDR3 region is CASRRPEGTEAFF. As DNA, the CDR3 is TGTGCCAGCAGGAGGCCGGAGGGCACTGAAGCTTTCTTT.

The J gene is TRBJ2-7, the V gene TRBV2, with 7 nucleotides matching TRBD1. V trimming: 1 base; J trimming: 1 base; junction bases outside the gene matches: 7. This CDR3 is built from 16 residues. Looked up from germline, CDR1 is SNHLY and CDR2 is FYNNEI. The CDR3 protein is CASSEGPGTASYEQYF. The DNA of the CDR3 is TGTGCCAGCAGTGAAGGACCTGGGACAGCATCCTACGAGCAGTACTTC.

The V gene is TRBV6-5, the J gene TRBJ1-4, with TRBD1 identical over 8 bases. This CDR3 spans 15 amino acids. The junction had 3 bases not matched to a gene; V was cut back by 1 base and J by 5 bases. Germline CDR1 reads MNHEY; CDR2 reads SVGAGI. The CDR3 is CASSYFRGRNEKLFF. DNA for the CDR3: TGTGCCAGCAGTTACTTCAGGGGGCGGAATGAAAAACTGTTTTTT.

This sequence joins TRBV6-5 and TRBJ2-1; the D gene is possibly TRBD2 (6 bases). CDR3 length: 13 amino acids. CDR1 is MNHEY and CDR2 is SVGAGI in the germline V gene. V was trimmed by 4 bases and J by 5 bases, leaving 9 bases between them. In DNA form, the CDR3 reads TGTGCCAGCAGTTTAGCGGAGAACAATGAGCAGTTCTTC. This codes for CASSLAENNEQFF.

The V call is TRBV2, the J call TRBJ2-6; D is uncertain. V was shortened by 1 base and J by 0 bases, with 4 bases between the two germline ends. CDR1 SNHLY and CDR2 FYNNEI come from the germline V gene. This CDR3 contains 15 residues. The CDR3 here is CASSEVSSGANVLTF. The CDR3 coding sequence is TGTGCCAGCAGTGAAGTGAGCTCTGGGGCCAACGTCCTGACTTTC.

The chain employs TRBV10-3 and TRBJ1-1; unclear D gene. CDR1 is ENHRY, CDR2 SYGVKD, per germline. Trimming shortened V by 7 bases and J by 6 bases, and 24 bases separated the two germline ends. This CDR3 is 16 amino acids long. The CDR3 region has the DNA TGTGCCATCACTTATTCGGGTGGAACCTTGGCCCCTGAAGCTTTCTTT. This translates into CAITYSGGTLAPEAFF.

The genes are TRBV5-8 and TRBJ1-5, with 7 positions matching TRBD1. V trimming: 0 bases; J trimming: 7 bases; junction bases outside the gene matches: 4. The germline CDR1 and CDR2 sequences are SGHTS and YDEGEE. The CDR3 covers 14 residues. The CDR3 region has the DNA TGTGCCAGCAGCTTGGGAGGGGGCAGGCAGCCCCAGCATTTT. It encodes CASSLGGGRQPQHF.

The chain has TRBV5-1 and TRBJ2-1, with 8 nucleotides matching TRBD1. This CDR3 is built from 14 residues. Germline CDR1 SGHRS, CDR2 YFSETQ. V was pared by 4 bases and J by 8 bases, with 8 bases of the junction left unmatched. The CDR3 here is CASSLRTGLDEQFF. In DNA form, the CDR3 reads TGCGCCAGCAGCCTCAGGACAGGGCTTGATGAGCAGTTCTTC.

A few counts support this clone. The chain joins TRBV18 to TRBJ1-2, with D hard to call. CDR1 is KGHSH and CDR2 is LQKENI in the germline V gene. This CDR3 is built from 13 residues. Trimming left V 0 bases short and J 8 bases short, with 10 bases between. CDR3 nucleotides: TGTGCCAGCTCACCACCCCCGGGAGGCGGCTACACCTTC. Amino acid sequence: CASSPPPGGGYTF.

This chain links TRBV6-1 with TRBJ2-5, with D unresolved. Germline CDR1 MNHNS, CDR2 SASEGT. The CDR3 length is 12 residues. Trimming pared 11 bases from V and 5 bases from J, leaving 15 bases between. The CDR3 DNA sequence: TGTGCCGTTACGAGCCGTTGGGAGACCCAGTACTTC. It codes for CAVTSRWETQYF.

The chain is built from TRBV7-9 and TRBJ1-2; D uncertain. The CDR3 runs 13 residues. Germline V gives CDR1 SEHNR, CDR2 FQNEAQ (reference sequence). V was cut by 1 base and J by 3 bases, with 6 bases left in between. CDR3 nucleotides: TGTGCCAGCAGCTTAGAAAACTACTATGGCTACACCTTC. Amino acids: CASSLENYYGYTF.

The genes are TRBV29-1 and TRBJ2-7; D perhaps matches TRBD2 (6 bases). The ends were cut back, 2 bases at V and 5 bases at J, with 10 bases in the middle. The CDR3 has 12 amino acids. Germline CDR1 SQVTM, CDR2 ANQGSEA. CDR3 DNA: TGCAGCGTTGAATCCGGGAGCAACGAGCAGTACTTC. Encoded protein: CSVESGSNEQYF.

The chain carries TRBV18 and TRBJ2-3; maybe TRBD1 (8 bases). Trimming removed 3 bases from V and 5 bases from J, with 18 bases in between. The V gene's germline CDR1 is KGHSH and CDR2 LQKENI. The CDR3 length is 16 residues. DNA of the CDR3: TGTGCCAGCTCACCGGATGGACAGGGAGGGGGAGATACGCAGTATTTT. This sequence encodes CASSPDGQGGGDTQYF.

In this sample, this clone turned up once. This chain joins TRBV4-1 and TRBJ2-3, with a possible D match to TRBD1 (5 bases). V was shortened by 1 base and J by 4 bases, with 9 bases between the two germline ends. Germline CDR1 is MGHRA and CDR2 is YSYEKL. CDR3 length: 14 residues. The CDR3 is CASSQVGRADTQYF. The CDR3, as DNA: TGCGCCAGCAGCCAAGTTGGCAGGGCAGATACGCAGTATTTT.